A selection of T cell receptor beta chains follows, all from one sample in a study of technical replicates of blood from a handful of donors. Measured with immunoSEQ multiplex PCR; TCRdb has only the in-frame clones, and not every one. Found here are 70,000 to 95,000 clones, 94% of them singletons; the top ten hold under 0.3%. What was sequenced was T cells isolated from PBMCs. These receptors were collected from a human donor in good health. The CDR3 runs from the conserved cysteine through the conserved F or W. The D gene is left open where the match is weak. The size field is filled for only some rows; it gives once, few, many or a size class.

v_call,j_call,clone_size,d_call,cdr3_aa,cdr3_nt
TRBV5-4,TRBJ1-4,once,-,CASSLRGGGNEKLFF,TGTGCCAGCAGCTTGAGGGGCGGGGGTAATGAAAAACTGTTTTTT
TRBV4-1,TRBJ2-3,-,-,CASSELVVWDTQYF,TGCGCCAGCAGCGAACTAGTTGTGTGGGATACGCAGTATTTT
TRBV7-9,TRBJ1-2,-,-,CASSLDRQGGYTF,TGTGCCAGCAGCTTAGATCGCCAGGGAGGCTACACCTTC
TRBV6-5,TRBJ1-3,few,TRBD1,CASRGTGPRGNTIYF,TGTGCCAGCAGAGGGACAGGACCGAGGGGAAACACCATATATTTT
TRBV28,TRBJ1-3,once,-,CASSFSSLSGSGNTIYF,TGTGCCAGCAGTTTTAGTTCATTGTCGGGCTCTGGAAACACCATATATTTT
TRBV7-3,TRBJ1-1,-,-,CASSPTGIGQYLSVSGTEAFF,TGTGCCAGCAGTCCCACGGGTATCGGGCAGTATTTGTCAGTGAGCGGCACTGAAGCTTTCTTT
TRBV4-1,TRBJ1-5,-,-,CASSHQGLSHQPQHF,TGCGCCAGCAGCCATCAGGGCCTGTCACATCAGCCCCAGCATTTT
TRBV7-4,TRBJ2-3,-,TRBD2,CASSLWPSGSTDTQYF,TGTGCCAGCAGCTTATGGCCTAGCGGTTCCACAGATACGCAGTATTTT
TRBV5-1,TRBJ1-5,-,TRBD1,CASSVGQGRYEPQHF,TGCGCCAGCAGCGTTGGACAGGGACGTTACGAGCCCCAGCATTTT
TRBV5-1,TRBJ2-1,-,-,CASSQEGGAVSRRQFF,TGCGCCAGCAGCCAGGAGGGTGGGGCAGTGTCCAGAAGGCAGTTCTTC
TRBV7-5,TRBJ2-5,-,-,CVRGIHRTGQETQYF,TGTGTCAGAGGGATTCATCGGACAGGTCAAGAGACCCAGTACTTC
TRBV5-1,TRBJ1-1,once,TRBD1,CASAPGTDRNTEAFF,TGCGCCAGCGCCCCCGGGACAGATCGGAACACTGAAGCTTTCTTT
TRBV15,TRBJ2-2,-,-,CATSRDGGKNTGELFF,TGTGCCACCAGCAGAGATGGCGGGAAGAACACCGGGGAGCTGTTTTTT
TRBV18,TRBJ1-1,-,TRBD1,CASSPLMQGAAEAFF,TGTGCCAGCTCACCCTTAATGCAGGGGGCCGCTGAAGCTTTCTTT
TRBV7-8,TRBJ1-1,-,-,CASLGENTEAFF,TGTGCCAGCTTAGGGGAGAACACTGAAGCTTTCTTT
TRBV6-5,TRBJ1-1,once,-,CASRPGLLAGAFF,TGTGCCAGCAGACCGGGACTACTCGCGGGGGCTTTCTTT
TRBV5-1,TRBJ2-1,-,TRBD2,CASSLAPSGSYEQFF,TGCGCCAGCAGCTTGGCCCCTAGCGGGAGCTATGAGCAGTTCTTC
TRBV6-1,TRBJ2-4,-,-,CASSEASGSQNIQYF,TGTGCCAGCAGTGAAGCTTCAGGGTCGCAAAACATTCAGTACTTC